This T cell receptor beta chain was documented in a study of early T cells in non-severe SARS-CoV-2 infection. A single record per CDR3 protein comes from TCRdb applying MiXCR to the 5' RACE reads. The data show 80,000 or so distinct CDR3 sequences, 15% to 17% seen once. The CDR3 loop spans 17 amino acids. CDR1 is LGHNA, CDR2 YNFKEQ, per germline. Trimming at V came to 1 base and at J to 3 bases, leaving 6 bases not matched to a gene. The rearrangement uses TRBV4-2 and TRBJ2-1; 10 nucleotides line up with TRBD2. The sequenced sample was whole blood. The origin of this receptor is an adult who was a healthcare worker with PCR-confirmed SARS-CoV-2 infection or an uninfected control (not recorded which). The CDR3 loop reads CASSQAASGRNYNEQFF. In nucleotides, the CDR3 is TGTGCCAGCAGCCAAGCGGCTAGCGGGAGAAACTACAATGAGCAGTTCTTC.